One sample yielded the 21 T cell receptor beta chains listed below, sequenced in a study of cytomegalovirus exposure and HLA in healthy donors. PCR was performed using 60 Vbeta and 13 Jbeta primers. This table comes from immunoSEQ multiplex PCR, and its TCRdb copy is limited to in-frame clones, with some not included. The repertoire includes roughly 120,000 clones, 80% to 85% of them detected once, and about 3.8% sits in the top ten. Sequencing was done on a sample of PBMCs. These receptors were taken from a woman aged 30 to 39 in good health and CMV-seronegative.

As DNA, the CDR3 is TGTGCCAGCAGCTTAAAGACAGGGATGGGGGCCGGGGAGCTGTTTTTT. Encoded protein: CASSLKTGMGAGELFF. This chain joins TRBV7-6 and TRBJ2-2; 7 bases align to TRBD1. Per germline, CDR1 SGHVS and CDR2 FNYEAQ. After removal of 2 bases from V and 6 bases from J, the junction contained 9 bases not matched to a gene. This CDR3 region has 16 residues.

On this clone: The germline gene is not matched at one end of the junction; a read error may be the cause. This rearrangement joins TRBV7-9 to TRBJ2-7; D perhaps matches TRBD1 (5 bases). The CDR3 length is 14 residues. Germline CDR1 SEHNR, CDR2 FQNEAQ (reference sequence). CDR3 coding DNA: TGTTCCAGCAGCTTAGGCGGCAAGGGTCAGGGGCAGTACTTC. Its protein product is CSSSLGGKGQGQYF.

V is TRBV10-3 and J is TRBJ2-1; maybe TRBD2 (7 bases). CDR1 and CDR2 from the germline V gene are ENHRY and SYGVKD. The CDR3 has 16 residues. Trimming removed 2 bases at V and 5 bases at J, with 16 bases between. The CDR3 bases are TGTGCCATCAGTGAGGGGGGGGCAGGGAGAGACAATGAGCAGTTCTTC. Its translation is CAISEGGAGRDNEQFF.

This clone is a singleton in its sample. This sequence joins TRBV27 and TRBJ2-1; the match to TRBD1 covers 9 bases. This CDR3 is 16 amino acids long. The V gene end was trimmed by 2 bases and the J gene end by 1 base; junction bases not matched to a gene: 3. Germline values: CDR1 MNHEY, CDR2 SMNVEV (reference sequence). The DNA for the CDR3 is TGTGCCAGCAGTTTAGGGACAGGGAGATCCTACAATGAGCAGTTCTTC. This sequence encodes CASSLGTGRSYNEQFF.

The J gene is TRBJ2-5, the V gene TRBV18; 8 nucleotides align to TRBD2. In germline, CDR1 is KGHSH, CDR2 LQKENI. The CDR3 runs to 15 residues. With V trimmed by 4 bases and J by 4 bases, 8 bases remained unmatched. The chain's CDR3 is CASSLSGAIRETQYF. The CDR3 DNA reads TGTGCCAGCTCACTTAGCGGGGCTATTCGAGAGACCCAGTACTTC.

Worth noting for this clone: This likely traces to a read error, being one base from a far larger clone. J is TRBJ2-1 and V is TRBV6-4, with 12 bases matching TRBD2. The CDR3 contains 15 residues. Germline V gene data show CDR1 as MRHNA and CDR2 as SNTAGT. This CDR3 is CACSDSTSGSNEQFF. The CDR3 nucleotides read TGTGCCTGCAGTGACTCGACTAGCGGGAGCAATGAGCAGTTCTTC.

This clone was seen only once. V is TRBV11-2 and J is TRBJ1-3; D possibly corresponds to TRBD1 (6 bases). Germline loops: CDR1 SGHAT, CDR2 FQNNGV. V lost 4 bases, J lost 2 bases, and 15 bases lay in between. This CDR3 spans 16 amino acids. This chain's CDR3 is CASSYTGRTAGNTIYF. CDR3 DNA sequence: TGTGCCAGCAGCTACACAGGGAGAACCGCTGGAAACACCATATATTTT.

This clone was observed a few times. This chain links TRBV5-6 with TRBJ1-2, with TRBD1 identical over 8 bases. This CDR3 spans 13 amino acids. CDR1 SGHDT and CDR2 YYEEEE come from the germline V gene. V was pared by 2 bases and J by 12 bases, with 9 bases of the junction left unmatched. The CDR3 reads CASSLKRDRTDTF. The DNA of the CDR3 is TGTGCCAGCAGCTTAAAACGGGACAGGACGGACACCTTC.

The rearrangement links TRBV5-1 to TRBJ2-7; 9 bases fit TRBD1. The CDR3 loop spans 15 amino acids. V dropped 2 bases and J dropped 2; count of bases not matched to a gene: 5. Per germline, CDR1 SGHRS and CDR2 YFSETQ. DNA of the CDR3: TGCGCCAGCAGCTTTTTGGACAGGGGAACCTACGAGCAGTACTTC. The encoded protein is CASSFLDRGTYEQYF.

The J gene is TRBJ1-2, the V gene TRBV28; perhaps TRBD1 as D (6 bases). The V gene lost 6 bases and the J gene lost 2 bases, with 16 bases spanning the gap. The CDR3 has 15 amino acids. The germline V gene has CDR1 MDHEN and CDR2 SYDVKM. The CDR3 region has the DNA TGTGCCAGCAGCCCAACAGGGACGCGGAACTATGGCTACACCTTC. Protein sequence: CASSPTGTRNYGYTF.

The chain employs TRBV5-1 and TRBJ2-7; 9 nucleotides agree with TRBD1. The CDR3 spans 15 residues. V dropped 0 bases and J dropped 3; count of bases not matched to a gene: 4. Germline V gene data show CDR1 as SGHRS and CDR2 as YFSETQ. The CDR3 DNA reads TGCGCCAGCAGCTTGGAACGACAGGGGGACTACGAGCAGTACTTC. Its translation is CASSLERQGDYEQYF.

This chain joins TRBV27 and TRBJ2-7; 7 nucleotides align to TRBD2. Germline CDR1 is MNHEY and CDR2 is SMNVEV (reference sequence). The CDR3 is 14 amino acids. The V and J ends lost 3 bases and 7 bases, in that order; junction bases with no gene match: 9. For the CDR3, the DNA is TGTGCCAGCAGTTTCCGTAGCGGGCTACTGGAGCAGTACTTC. Amino acids: CASSFRSGLLEQYF.

The rearrangement uses TRBV28 and TRBJ2-1, with a possible D match to TRBD2 (6 bases). The ends were cut back, 3 bases at V and 4 bases at J, with 10 bases in the middle. This CDR3 region has 14 residues. The germline CDR1 and CDR2 sequences are MDHEN and SYDVKM. The CDR3 nucleotides are TGTGCCAGCAGTTTTCCGACTAGATACAATGAGCAGTTCTTC. It encodes CASSFPTRYNEQFF.

This chain connects TRBV10-3 to TRBJ2-2; maybe TRBD1 (5 bases). V was cut by 10 bases and J by 1 base, with 19 bases left in between. The CDR3 spans 16 residues. Germline CDR1 reads ENHRY; CDR2 reads SYGVKD. CDR3 region: CATERTPTQNTGELFF. The CDR3 nucleotides read TGTGCCACCGAGAGGACACCGACACAGAACACCGGGGAGCTGTTTTTT.

The chain employs TRBV29-1 and TRBJ2-5, with D tentatively TRBD1 (6 bases). V was trimmed by 1 base and J by 4 bases, leaving 10 bases between them. Germline lookup yields CDR1 SQVTM and CDR2 ANQGSEA. This CDR3 is 13 amino acids long. CDR3 in amino acids: CSVEATGPETQYF. The CDR3 DNA is TGCAGCGTTGAAGCCACAGGGCCAGAGACCCAGTACTTC. The full variable domain, in which reference TRBV29-1 and TRBJ2-5 provide the parts outside the CDR3, is SAVISQKPSRDICQRGTSLTIQCQVDSQVTMMFWYRQQPGQSLTLIATANQGSEATYESGFVIDKFPISRPNLTFSTLTVSNMSPEDSSIYLCSVEATGPETQYFGPGTRLLVL.

The V gene is TRBV28, the J gene TRBJ2-2; TRBD2 matches at 8 bases. Per the germline V gene, CDR1 is MDHEN and CDR2 is SYDVKM. The CDR3 has 16 amino acids. V lost 6 bases, J lost 9 bases, and 15 bases stayed unmatched. CDR3 DNA: TGTGCCAGCAGACCCGCGGGACTAGGTCAGTTACGGGAGCTGTTTTTT. This sequence encodes CASRPAGLGQLRELFF.

This chain uses TRBV5-6 with TRBJ2-7; D might be TRBD1 (5 bases). There are 15 residues in the CDR3. Germline loops: CDR1 SGHDT, CDR2 YYEEEE. The germline V and J ends were trimmed by 4 bases and 6 bases, with 20 bases remaining between them. The CDR3 sequence is CASSLIGANSLEQYF. CDR3 DNA: TGTGCCAGCAGCCTTATAGGGGCCAACTCTCTCGAGCAGTACTTC.

This chain links TRBV7-2 with TRBJ2-5, with 7 nucleotides matching TRBD1. Germline loops: CDR1 SGHTA, CDR2 FQGNSA. This CDR3 is 13 amino acids long. The J segment lost 2 bases and the V segment lost 7 bases, leaving 4 bases of the junction unmatched. Here the CDR3 DNA reads TGTGCCAGCACCCGGGGACAGCAAGAGACCCAGTACTTC. Encoded protein: CASTRGQQETQYF.

This chain connects TRBV19 to TRBJ1-1; TRBD1 is a possible D gene (5 bases). The CDR3 spans 17 residues. The V gene lost 6 bases and the J gene lost 1 base, with 21 bases spanning the gap. Germline V gene data show CDR1 as LNHDA and CDR2 as SQIVND (reference sequence). The CDR3 DNA follows: TGTGCCAGTAGACACACCAGGGCCGGGACTCAGAACACTGAAGCTTTCTTT. It codes for CASRHTRAGTQNTEAFF. Using reference TRBV19 and TRBJ1-1 for the parts outside the CDR3, the full variable domain is DGGITQSPKYLFRKEGQNVTLSCEQNLNHDAMYWYRQDPGQGLRLIYYSQIVNDFQKGDIAEGYSVSREKKESFPLTVTSAQKNPTAFYLCASRHTRAGTQNTEAFFGQGTRLTVV.

The chain carries TRBV2 and TRBJ1-5, with TRBD1 matching 7 bases. Germline CDR1 is SNHLY and CDR2 is FYNNEI. With 5 bases clipped from V and 7 bases from J, the junction kept 2 bases outside the gene matches. The CDR3 has 12 residues. Here the CDR3 DNA reads TGTGCCAGCAGTCCGACAGGGCAGCCCCAGCATTTT. Residues: CASSPTGQPQHF.

The chain couples TRBV28 to TRBJ1-4; 12 positions match TRBD1. The J segment lost 5 bases and the V segment lost 6 bases, leaving 4 bases of the junction unmatched. The CDR3 runs to 15 residues. Germline V gene lookup returns CDR1 MDHEN and CDR2 SYDVKM. The CDR3 coding sequence is TGTGCCAGCAGGGGGGGACAGGGGGCGAATGAAAAACTGTTTTTT. Translation: CASRGGQGANEKLFF.